The T cell receptor beta chain under discussion was sequenced for a study of T cells in Graves' hyperthyroidism and ophthalmopathy. RNA transcripts served as the template for amplifying TCR beta CDR3 regions. The HTBI set primed first-round TCR CDR3 RT-PCR. Each CDR3 protein is one row after TCRdb ran MiXCR on the multiplex PCR reads. The sample shows around 520,000 distinct CDR3 sequences, approximately 25% of them seen only once. After removal of 5 bases from V and 2 bases from J, the junction contained 4 bases not matched to a gene. In germline, CDR1 is SGHTA, CDR2 FQGTGA. CDR3 size: 14 residues. This clonotype was counted at least ten times.

The sequenced sample was blood. This TCR derives from a woman in her 30s with Graves' ophthalmopathy. This chain uses TRBV7-3 with TRBJ2-7, with TRBD1 identical over 9 bases. The CDR3 DNA follows: TGTGCCAGCAGCACCGGGACAGGGCCCTACGAGCAGTACTTC. Protein sequence: CASSTGTGPYEQYF.